The sequence of this T cell receptor beta chain was determined in a study of T cells in Graves' hyperthyroidism and ophthalmopathy. Regions amplified from RNA transcripts were the TCR beta CDR3 regions. Researchers ran a first-round RT-PCR on the TCR CDR3 using the HTBI primer set. From the multiplex PCR reads, TCRdb called clonotypes with MiXCR, one entry per CDR3 protein. This table holds 500,000 to 700,000 distinct CDR3 sequences, around 17% found once. Patients between 18 and 65 years old had hyperthyroidism, newly diagnosed and lasting under 2 months. Germline CDR1 is LNHDA and CDR2 is SQIVND (reference sequence). The CDR3 length is 15 residues. J lost 10 bases, V lost 4 bases, and 10 bases had no gene match. Study-level findings and limits: Clonotypes that were expanded in thyroid above 0.001 mostly appeared in blood too.

Turning to this clonotype: Its antigen is unknown.

The chain links TRBV19 to TRBJ2-1, with 10 bases fitting TRBD2. The receptor was derived from a woman between 18 and 30 years old with Graves' hyperthyroidism. The sequencing input was blood. The CDR3 DNA reads TGTGCCAGTAGTAGGCTAGCGGGAGTCCCCCCGGAGCAGTTCTTC. This codes for CASSRLAGVPPEQFF. The variable domain in full, completed from reference TRBV19 and TRBJ2-1, reads DGGITQSPKYLFRKEGQNVTLSCEQNLNHDAMYWYRQDPGQGLRLIYYSQIVNDFQKGDIAEGYSVSREKKESFPLTVTSAQKNPTAFYLCASSRLAGVPPEQFFGPGTRLTVL.